The subject of this entry is one T cell receptor beta chain. This sample is drawn from a study of blood T cell repertoires in COVID-19. About the research overall: Specimens from acute and convalescent COVID-19 originated in the United States, Italy and Spain. The cDNA or gDNA used as material had been derived from T cells, B-cell-depleted T cells, or PBMCs.

Methods used by the authors: Reference gene primer amplification gave estimated nucleated cell counts. Sequenced by immunoSEQ multiplex PCR; TCRdb stores in-frame clones only, minus some. V, J and clone size are taken as reported in that table, and D and trimming were inferred from the DNA itself. The table includes about 53,000 clones, around nine tenths detected once. Sequenced: peripheral blood. This receptor was obtained from a human donor in a cohort sampled during active COVID-19.

The CDR3 DNA sequence: TGTGCCAGCAGTGAGGGGACTAGCGGGAAAAGGAAGTACGAGCAGTACTTC. Translated: CASSEGTSGKRKYEQYF. The chain uses TRBV2 and TRBJ2-7; 13 bases are a match to TRBD2. With V trimmed by 3 bases and J by 4 bases, 9 bases remained unmatched. The CDR3 extends over 17 amino acids. CDR1 and CDR2 from the germline V gene are SNHLY and FYNNEI.